Included here is one T cell receptor (beta chain) sequence, with context. The data derive from a study of T cell responses to AZD1222 COVID-19 vaccine. The assay was immunoSEQ multiplex PCR, and TCRdb's table has in-frame clones only and misses some. The sample yields 100,000 to 150,000 clones, 91% seen once. The CDR3 is 15 residues long. CDR1 and CDR2 from the germline V gene are SGHRS and YFSETQ. V lost 3 bases to trimming and J lost 10 bases; unmatched junction nucleotides: 9. The receptor's source is an adult in good health. The material sequenced was peripheral blood, taken on day 0 of AZD1222 vaccination. The chain has TRBV5-1 and TRBJ1-6; 8 bases fit TRBD1. The CDR3 sequence: CASSSLPGGGSPLHF. The CDR3 region has the DNA TGCGCCAGCAGCTCGCTACCAGGGGGCGGGTCACCCCTCCACTTT.